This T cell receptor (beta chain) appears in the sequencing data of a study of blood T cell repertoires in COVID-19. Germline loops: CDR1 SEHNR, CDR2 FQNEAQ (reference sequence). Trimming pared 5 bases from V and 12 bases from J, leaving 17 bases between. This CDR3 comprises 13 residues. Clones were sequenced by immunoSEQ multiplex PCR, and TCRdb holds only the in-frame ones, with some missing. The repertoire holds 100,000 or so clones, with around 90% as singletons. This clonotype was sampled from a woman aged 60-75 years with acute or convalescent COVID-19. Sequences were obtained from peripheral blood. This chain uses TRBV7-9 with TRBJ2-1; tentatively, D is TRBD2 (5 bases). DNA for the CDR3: TGTGCCAGCAGCAGGCAGGCGGAGGCCCGGCAGTTCTTC. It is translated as CASSRQAEARQFF.